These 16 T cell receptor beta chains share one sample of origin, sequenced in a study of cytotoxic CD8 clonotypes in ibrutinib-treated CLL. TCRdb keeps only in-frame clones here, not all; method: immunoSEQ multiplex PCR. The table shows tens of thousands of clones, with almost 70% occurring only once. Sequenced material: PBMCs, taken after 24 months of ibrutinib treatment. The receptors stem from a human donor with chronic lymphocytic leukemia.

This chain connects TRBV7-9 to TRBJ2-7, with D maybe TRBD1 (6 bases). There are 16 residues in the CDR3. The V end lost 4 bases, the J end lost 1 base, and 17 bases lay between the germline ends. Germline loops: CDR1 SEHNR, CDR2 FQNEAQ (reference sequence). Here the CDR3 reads CASSSDLGQMSYEQYF. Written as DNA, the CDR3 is TGTGCCAGCAGCTCGGATCTGGGACAAATGTCCTACGAGCAGTACTTC.

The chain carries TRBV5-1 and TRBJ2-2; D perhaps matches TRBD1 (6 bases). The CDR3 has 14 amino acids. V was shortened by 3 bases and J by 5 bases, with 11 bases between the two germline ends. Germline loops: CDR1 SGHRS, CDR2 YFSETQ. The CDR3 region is CASSSTGTTGELFF. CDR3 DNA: TGCGCCAGCAGCTCGACCGGGACAACCGGGGAGCTGTTTTTT.

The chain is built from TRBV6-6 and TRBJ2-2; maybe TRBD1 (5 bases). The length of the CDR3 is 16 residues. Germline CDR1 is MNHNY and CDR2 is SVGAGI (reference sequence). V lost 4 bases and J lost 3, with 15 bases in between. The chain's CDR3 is CASSWRTTAYTGELFF. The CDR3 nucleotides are TGTGCCAGCAGTTGGCGGACGACAGCTTACACCGGGGAGCTGTTTTTT.

The CDR3 protein is CASSETGEQFF. CDR3 nucleotides: TGTGCCAGCAGTGAAACGGGTGAGCAGTTCTTC. This chain uses TRBV25-1 with TRBJ2-1; D remains ambiguous. V lost 2 bases to trimming and J lost 9 bases, with 5 bases between them. CDR3 length: 11 amino acids. Germline CDR1 is MGHDK and CDR2 is SYGVNS.

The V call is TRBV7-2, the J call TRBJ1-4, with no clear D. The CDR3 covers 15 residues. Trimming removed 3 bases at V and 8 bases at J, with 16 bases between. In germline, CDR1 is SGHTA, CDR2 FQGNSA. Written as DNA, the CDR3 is TGTGCCAGCAGCTTGGGCCCAGGCGGCGCCGAAAAACTGTTTTTT. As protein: CASSLGPGGAEKLFF.

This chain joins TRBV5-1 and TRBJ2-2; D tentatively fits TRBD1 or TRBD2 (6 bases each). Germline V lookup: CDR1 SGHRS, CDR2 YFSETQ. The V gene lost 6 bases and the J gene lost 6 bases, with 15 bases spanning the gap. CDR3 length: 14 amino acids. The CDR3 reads CASKKQGGPGELFF. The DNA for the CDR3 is TGCGCCAGCAAGAAACAGGGAGGCCCCGGGGAGCTGTTTTTT.

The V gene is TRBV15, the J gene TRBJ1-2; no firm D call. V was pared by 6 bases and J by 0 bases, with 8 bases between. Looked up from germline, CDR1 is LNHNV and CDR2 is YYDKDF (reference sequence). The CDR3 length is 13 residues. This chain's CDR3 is CATRLFTNYGYTF. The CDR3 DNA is TGTGCCACCAGGCTTTTTACTAACTATGGCTACACCTTC.

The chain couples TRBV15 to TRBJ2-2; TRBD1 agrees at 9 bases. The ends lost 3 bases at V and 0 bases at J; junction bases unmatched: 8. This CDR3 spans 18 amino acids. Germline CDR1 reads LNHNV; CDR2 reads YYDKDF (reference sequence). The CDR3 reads CATSSSGTGLPNTGELFF. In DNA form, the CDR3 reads TGTGCCACCAGCAGCTCCGGGACAGGGCTCCCGAACACCGGGGAGCTGTTTTTT.

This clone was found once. CDR3 nucleotide sequence: TGTGCCAGCAGCGTATGGGGGTACTACAATGAGCAGTTCTTC. Its translation is CASSVWGYYNEQFF. This rearrangement joins TRBV9 to TRBJ2-1; either TRBD1 or TRBD2 may supply D (5 bases each). Trimming left V 1 base short and J 3 bases short, with 8 bases between. The CDR3 extends over 14 amino acids. Germline-derived CDR1 and CDR2 are SGDLS and YYNGEE.

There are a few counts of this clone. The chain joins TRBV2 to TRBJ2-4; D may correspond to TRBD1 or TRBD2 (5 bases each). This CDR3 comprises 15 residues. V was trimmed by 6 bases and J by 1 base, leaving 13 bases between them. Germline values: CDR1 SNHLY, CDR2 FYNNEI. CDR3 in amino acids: CASRDGGAAKNIQYF. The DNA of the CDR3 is TGTGCCAGCAGGGATGGGGGAGCGGCCAAAAACATTCAGTACTTC. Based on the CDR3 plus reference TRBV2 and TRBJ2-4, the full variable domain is EPEVTQTPSHQVTQMGQEVILRCVPISNHLYFYWYRQILGQKVEFLVSFYNNEISEKSEIFDDQFSVERPDGSNFTLKIRSTKLEDSAMYFCASRDGGAAKNIQYFGAGTRLSVL.

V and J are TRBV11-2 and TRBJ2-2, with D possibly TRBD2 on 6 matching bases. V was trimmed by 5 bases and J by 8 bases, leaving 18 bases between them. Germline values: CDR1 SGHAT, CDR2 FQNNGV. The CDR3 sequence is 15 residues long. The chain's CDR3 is CASSPRVPGRGELFF. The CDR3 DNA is TGTGCCAGCAGCCCCCGGGTCCCAGGGAGGGGGGAGCTGTTTTTT. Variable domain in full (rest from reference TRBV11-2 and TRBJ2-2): EAGVAQSPRYKIIEKRQSVAFWCNPISGHATLYWYQQILGQGPKLLIQFQNNGVVDDSQLPKDRFSAERLKGVDSTLKIQPAKLEDSAVYLCASSPRVPGRGELFFGEGSRLTVL.

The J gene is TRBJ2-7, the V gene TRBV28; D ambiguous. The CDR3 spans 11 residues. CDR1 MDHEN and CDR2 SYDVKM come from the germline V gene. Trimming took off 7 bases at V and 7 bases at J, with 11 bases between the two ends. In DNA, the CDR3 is TGTGCCAGCAACTCCATGATTGAGCAGTACTTC. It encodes CASNSMIEQYF.

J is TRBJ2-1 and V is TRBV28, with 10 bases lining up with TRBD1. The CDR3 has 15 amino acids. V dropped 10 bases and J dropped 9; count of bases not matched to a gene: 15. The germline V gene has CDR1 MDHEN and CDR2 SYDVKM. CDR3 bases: TGTGCCACCTCCTTACAGGGACAGGGGAGGGCTGAGCAGTTCTTC. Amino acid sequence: CATSLQGQGRAEQFF.

CDR3 amino acids: CASSTRLSNQPQHF. The CDR3 DNA reads as TGTGCCAGCAGTACCCGACTTAGCAATCAGCCCCAGCATTTT. V and J are TRBV28 and TRBJ1-5; no clear D. The CDR3 is 14 residues long. Per germline, CDR1 MDHEN and CDR2 SYDVKM. V lost 5 bases and J 0 bases, leaving 8 bases between the germline ends. Variable domain in full (rest from reference TRBV28 and TRBJ1-5): DVKVTQSSRYLVKRTGEKVFLECVQDMDHENMFWYRQDPGLGLRLIYFSYDVKMKEKGDIPEGYSVSREKKERFSLILESASTNQTSMYLCASSTRLSNQPQHFGDGTRLSIL.

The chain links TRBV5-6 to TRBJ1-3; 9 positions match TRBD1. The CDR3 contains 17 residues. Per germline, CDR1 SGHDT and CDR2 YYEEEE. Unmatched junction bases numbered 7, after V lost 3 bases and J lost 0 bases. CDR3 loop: CASSWGQGSFSGNTIYF. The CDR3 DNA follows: TGTGCCAGCAGCTGGGGACAGGGATCCTTCTCTGGAAACACCATATATTTT.

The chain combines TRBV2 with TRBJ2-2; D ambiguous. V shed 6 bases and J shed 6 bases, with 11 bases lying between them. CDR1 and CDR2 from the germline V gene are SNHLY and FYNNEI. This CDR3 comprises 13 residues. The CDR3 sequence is CASRVSKPGELFF. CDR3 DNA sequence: TGTGCCAGCAGGGTCAGCAAGCCCGGGGAGCTGTTTTTT.